Given below is one TCR beta chain in context. Its antigen is undetermined. The data were taken from a study of T cell clonotyping in hematopoietic cell transplantation. The table came from immunoSEQ multiplex PCR; TCRdb's copy has only in-frame clones and leaves some out. The sample has approximately 7,000 clones, 85% to 90% seen once. Germline V CDR1 and CDR2: LNHNV, YYDKDF (reference sequence). Unmatched junction bases numbered 4, after V lost 3 bases and J lost 7 bases. This CDR3 spans 14 amino acids. Study findings and constraints: No sorting was done, leaving CD4 and CD8 contributions mixed. Pathologically expanded recipient clonotypes increased progressively from day 30 to day 180 as diversity fell.

Sequenced here: PBMCs, sampled 100 days after allogeneic stem cell transplant. This sequence was found in a male patient in his fifties who had an allogeneic stem cell transplant from a related donor, so the T cells may come from the graft donor. Some clones in this sample may be carry-over from other donors' samples. J is TRBJ1-4 and V is TRBV15; 8 bases are a match to TRBD1. DNA of the CDR3: TGTGCCACCAGCAGTGGACAGGGTGCTGAAAAACTGTTTTTT. The encoded protein is CATSSGQGAEKLFF.